This T cell receptor beta chain comes out of a study of T cells in Graves' hyperthyroidism and ophthalmopathy. The germline V gene has CDR1 ENHRY and CDR2 SYGVKD. This CDR3 region has 18 residues. Details on this clonotype: At one end, the junction sequence differs from germline, possibly due to a read error.

Pregnant or lactating patients were excluded, as were those with uncontrolled infection or other autoimmune disease. RNA transcripts provided the source from which TCR beta CDR3 regions were amplified. The HTBI primer set was used in a first-round RT-PCR of the TCR CDR3. TCRdb reprocessed the multiplex PCR reads with MiXCR, giving one entry per CDR3 protein. This sample carries hundreds of thousands of distinct CDR3 sequences, 40% to 55% of them seen once, and the ten largest clones take roughly 8.2%. This clonotype originated in a young woman with Graves' hyperthyroidism. This chain uses TRBV10-3 with TRBJ2-6; the match to TRBD1 covers 8 bases. Sequenced material: peripheral blood or thyroid tissue (not recorded which). CDR3: CATSDRDRRSSGANVLTF. In DNA form, the CDR3 reads TGTGCCACCAGTGATAGGGACAGGAGATCGTCTGGGGCCAACGTCCTGACTTTC.